Shown below are 3 T cell receptor beta chains from a single sample sequenced in a study of patients and donors after allogeneic stem cell transplantation (TCRdb year 2020). The library was built by means of RT-PCR. Sequencing used a NextSeq 550. TCRdb itself trimmed the public reads at Q25 with fastp, ran MiXCR and retained productive beta chains. Each entry merges the rows of one CDR3 protein and shows their most common DNA and genes. For this sample there are 80,000 to 90,000 distinct CDR3 sequences; about 48% appear just once. The top ten clones comprise approximately 60% of the sample. The sequencing input was blood, either unsorted or a sorted T cell fraction (not recorded which). These receptors all come from a human donor who was either an allogeneic HSCT recipient or a stem cell or donor lymphocyte infusion donor (not recorded which). It is not recorded whose cells these are; they may come from a transplant donor.

This chain connects TRBV7-3 to TRBJ2-1; D uncertain. The germline CDR1 and CDR2 sequences are SGHTA and FQGTGA. Trimming removed 2 bases from V and 0 bases from J, with 11 bases in between. The CDR3 has 16 residues. The CDR3 DNA is TGTGCCAGCAGCTTACTCCCGAACATCTCCTACAATGAGCAGTTCTTC. Its translation is CASSLLPNISYNEQFF.

The V gene is TRBV27, the J gene TRBJ1-6; 8 positions agree with TRBD1. Germline loops: CDR1 MNHEY, CDR2 SMNVEV (reference sequence). The CDR3 totals 14 residues. After removal of 3 bases from V and 11 bases from J, the junction contained 6 bases not matched to a gene. The DNA for the CDR3 is TGTGCCAGCAGTTTGACAGGGGTCCGGACACCCCTCCACTTT. The encoded protein is CASSLTGVRTPLHF.

This clonotype was detected only once. The V gene is TRBV4-3, the J gene TRBJ2-2; TRBD2 aligns across 10 bases. V lost 1 base and J lost 8; bases outside the gene matches: 7. CDR1 is LGHNA, CDR2 YSLEER, per germline. This CDR3 is 16 amino acids long. This chain's CDR3 is CASSQVGLAGAGELFF. The CDR3 DNA reads TGCGCCAGCAGCCAAGTGGGCCTAGCGGGAGCGGGGGAGCTGTTTTTT.